A selection of T cell receptor beta chains follows, all from one sample in a study of cytomegalovirus exposure and HLA in healthy donors. Clones were read by immunoSEQ multiplex PCR, and TCRdb kept only the in-frame ones, dropping some. The sample gives roughly 180,000 clones, 86% of which show up once; 7.2% is in the top ten. The sample was PBMCs. Every receptor here comes from a man aged 25-45 years in good health and CMV-seropositive. Each CDR3 is given without its conserved first and last residue.

TRBV19	TRBJ1-2	ASSIITGGTGYT
TRBV6-5	TRBJ1-5	ASSWDRNQPQH
TRBV6-1	TRBJ2-3	ASAQGERVTDTQY
TRBV7-9	TRBJ2-5	ASSLAEETQY
TRBV18	TRBJ2-7	ASSPSLGGSYEQY
TRBV30	TRBJ1-3	AWSTPHRGGNTIY
TRBV19	TRBJ1-2	ASRDRGPLVDGYT
TRBV7-2	TRBJ2-1	ASSSLGLQF
TRBV5-1	TRBJ2-2	ASSPGSSGELF
TRBV7-9	TRBJ2-2	ASSPTSGRAGELF
TRBV28	TRBJ2-1	ASGTQISYNEQF
TRBV25-1	TRBJ2-3	ASSEERWLAGGTDTQY
TRBV4-1	TRBJ2-5	ASSQDSGPANGQTQY
TRBV7-3	TRBJ2-3	ASSLTGGRQETDTQY
TRBV29-1	TRBJ2-4	SGSGDGNIQY
TRBV6-5	TRBJ1-3	ASSYGGQVGNTIY
TRBV9	TRBJ2-3	ASSSSAPSTDMQY
TRBV5-1	TRBJ1-4	ASSLETLTTNEKLF
TRBV7-3	TRBJ1-5	ASSNDRAQPQH
TRBV7-9	TRBJ2-3	ASSPISGYTDTQY
TRBV5-1	TRBJ2-3	ASSQKLAGGRTDTQY
TRBV30	TRBJ1-6	AWETGGNSPLH
TRBV11-3	TRBJ2-7	ASSYTGGSYEQY
TRBV6-5	TRBJ1-2	ASTEGTGFNYGYT
TRBV29-1	TRBJ1-2	SVDQLSESGYT
TRBV30	TRBJ2-7	AWSLQGDEQY
TRBV18	TRBJ2-5	ASQDMLQETQY
TRBV10-2	TRBJ2-1	ASSPISTSVNEQF
TRBV29-1	TRBJ2-2	SVLERGRVTGELF
TRBV28	TRBJ2-1	ASSLSASYYNEQF
TRBV14	TRBJ2-1	ASSQGNEQF
TRBV19	TRBJ2-1	ASSIEGGAYNEQF
TRBV5-1	TRBJ2-1	ASSSGLAGTYNEQF
TRBV5-1	TRBJ2-1	ASSLIYGATNEQF
TRBV27	TRBJ2-1	ASSFGTSGSDEQF
TRBV30	TRBJ2-1	AWRQGQYNEQF
TRBV29-1	TRBJ2-5	SVGGGFWAYQETQY
TRBV6-5	TRBJ1-1	ASSLQGYTEAF
TRBV28	TRBJ2-2	ASKVDPTHTGELF
TRBV7-2	TRBJ2-7	AVTRREGYEQY